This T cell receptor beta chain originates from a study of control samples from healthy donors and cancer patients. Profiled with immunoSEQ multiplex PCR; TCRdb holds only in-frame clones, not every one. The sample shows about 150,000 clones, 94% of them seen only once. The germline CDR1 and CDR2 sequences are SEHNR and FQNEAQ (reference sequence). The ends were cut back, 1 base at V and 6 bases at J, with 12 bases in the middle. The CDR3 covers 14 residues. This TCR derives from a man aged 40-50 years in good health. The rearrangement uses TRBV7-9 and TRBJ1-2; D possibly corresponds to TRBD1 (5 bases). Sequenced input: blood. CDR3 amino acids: CASSLGGYGNGYTF. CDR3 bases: TGTGCCAGCAGCTTAGGGGGCTATGGGAATGGCTACACCTTC. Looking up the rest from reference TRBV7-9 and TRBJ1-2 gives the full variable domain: DTGVSQNPRHKITKRGQNVTFRCDPISEHNRLYWYRQTLGQGPEFLTYFQNEAQLEKSRLLSDRFSAERPKGSFSTLEIQRTEQGDSAMYLCASSLGGYGNGYTFGSGTRLTVV.